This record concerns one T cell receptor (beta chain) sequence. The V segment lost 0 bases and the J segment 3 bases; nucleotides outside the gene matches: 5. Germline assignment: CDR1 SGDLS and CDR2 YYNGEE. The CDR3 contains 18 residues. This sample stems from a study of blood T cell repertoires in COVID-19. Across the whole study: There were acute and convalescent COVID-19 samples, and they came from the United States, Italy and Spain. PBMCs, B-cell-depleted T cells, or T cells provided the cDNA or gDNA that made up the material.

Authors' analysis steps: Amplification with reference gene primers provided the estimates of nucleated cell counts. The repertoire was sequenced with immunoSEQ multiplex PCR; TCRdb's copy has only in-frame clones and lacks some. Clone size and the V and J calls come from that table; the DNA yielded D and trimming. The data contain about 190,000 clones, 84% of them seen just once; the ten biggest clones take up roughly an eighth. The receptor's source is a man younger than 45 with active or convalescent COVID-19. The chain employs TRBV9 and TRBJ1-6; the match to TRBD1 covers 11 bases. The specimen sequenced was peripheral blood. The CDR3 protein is CASSVDPGTGGYNSPLHF. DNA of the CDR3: TGTGCCAGCAGCGTAGACCCCGGGACAGGGGGCTATAATTCACCCCTCCACTTT.